This is a list of T cell receptor beta chains from one sample in a study of molecular identifiers for immune sequencing clone quantification. TCRdb re-analysed the PCR reads in MiXCR, keeping a single row per CDR3 protein. There are roughly 40,000 distinct CDR3 sequences in the sample; more than 20% occur only once, and just under 1% lies in the top ten. Material: naive CD8+ T cells from blood, with Jurkat cell RNA spiked in. The receptors stem from a human donor in good health. Some libraries in this study had Jurkat cell RNA spiked in. Both conserved end residues are trimmed from each CDR3.

v_gene	j_gene	CDR3aa
TRBV7-9	TRBJ1-4	ASSPDRVFEKLF
TRBV27	TRBJ2-5	ASSLLNTRYQETQY
TRBV6-5	TRBJ1-5	ASSPVRGSNQPQH
TRBV27	TRBJ2-7	ASSTLGAVMSEQY
TRBV30	TRBJ2-6	AWRGTSGANVLT
TRBV11-1	TRBJ1-5	ASSPSGQDNQPQH
TRBV6-2/TRBV6-3	TRBJ2-3	ASSSGLAGGRPDTQY
TRBV5-6	TRBJ1-3	ASSPPTGQDFGNTIY
TRBV20-1	TRBJ2-7	SAVDRVKGEQY
TRBV27	TRBJ2-7	PSSLSGTSGGAHKEQY
TRBV4-3	TRBJ1-2	ASSQGGTGYLGYT
TRBV4-1	TRBJ2-3	ASSQDLASGITDTQY
TRBV15	TRBJ1-5	ATSRERGLGQPQH
TRBV30	TRBJ2-2	AWNRGETNTWELF
TRBV4-3	TRBJ2-5	ASSQDRSLQETQY
TRBV27	TRBJ1-5	ASSPNLNQPQH
TRBV13	TRBJ2-6	ASSNNKGRLLSSGANVLT
TRBV13	TRBJ2-5	ASSQPGPAGFQETQY
TRBV29-1	TRBJ2-6	SVTDTHLYPGANVLT
TRBV5-1	TRBJ2-5	ASSLAIGETQY
TRBV29-1	TRBJ2-1	SVSGLAPHEQF
TRBV19	TRBJ2-7	ASSTTLGQSYEQY
TRBV7-2	TRBJ2-1	ASSLDRVNNEQF
TRBV10-3	TRBJ2-7	AISESGGTHEQY
TRBV14	TRBJ2-5	ASSQEGPQETQY
TRBV12-3/TRBV12-4	TRBJ2-5	AGSAGTGILGEGTQY
TRBV12-3/TRBV12-4	TRBJ2-2	ASTPGGVVELF
TRBV7-6	TRBJ2-3	ASSSPQLAGGTDTQY
TRBV7-9	TRBJ2-3	ASSLGRDTQY
TRBV20-1	TRBJ2-3	SARDEWGGRRADSQY
TRBV12-3/TRBV12-4	TRBJ2-2	ASSLTGSRTGELF
TRBV7-8	TRBJ1-5	ASSTPDRGNQPQH
TRBV27	TRBJ2-7	ASSLQTNIYEQY
TRBV4-1	TRBJ2-1	ASSVTGLAGGPSYAKYNEQF
TRBV12-5	TRBJ1-5	ASGLSTGGQPQH
TRBV6-6	TRBJ2-4	ASSYSTSGGPIAKNIQY
TRBV6-5	TRBJ2-3	ASSPQTGAPRGQY
TRBV5-3	TRBJ2-3	ASIASQGSTGTQY
TRBV2	TRBJ2-5	ASSERDGPQETQY
TRBV7-2	TRBJ1-6	ASSLPRAPIYNSPLH
TRBV21-1	TRBJ2-5	ASSPSGVETQY
TRBV4-1	TRBJ2-5	PTSPVAQETQY
TRBV7-9	TRBJ2-7	ASRSVGDEQY
TRBV7-2	TRBJ2-7	ASSPTAGTAWQY
TRBV19	TRBJ2-5	ASSIEGAEETQY
TRBV5-1	TRBJ1-1	ASKRVLATEAF
TRBV12-2	TRBJ2-1	ASRRLAGGDEQF
TRBV12-5	TRBJ2-3	ASGLATTGMRADTQY
TRBV12-3/TRBV12-4	TRBJ1-5	ASSLARTGDNQPQH
TRBV9	TRBJ2-7	ASSVRDSPYEQY
TRBV7-2	TRBJ1-6	ASSLVGSGGSYNSPLH
TRBV28	TRBJ2-6	ASSLWGDGANVLT
TRBV7-9	TRBJ1-3	ASSPPRRAGNTIY
TRBV5-1	TRBJ1-5	ASSLDFGVQPQH
TRBV2	TRBJ1-5	ASSESGYGNQPQH
TRBV13	TRBJ2-3	ASSLNTGKAEIDTQY
TRBV4-3	TRBJ2-1	ASSRVLSNEQF
TRBV29-1	TRBJ2-4	SRGQGAAKNIQY